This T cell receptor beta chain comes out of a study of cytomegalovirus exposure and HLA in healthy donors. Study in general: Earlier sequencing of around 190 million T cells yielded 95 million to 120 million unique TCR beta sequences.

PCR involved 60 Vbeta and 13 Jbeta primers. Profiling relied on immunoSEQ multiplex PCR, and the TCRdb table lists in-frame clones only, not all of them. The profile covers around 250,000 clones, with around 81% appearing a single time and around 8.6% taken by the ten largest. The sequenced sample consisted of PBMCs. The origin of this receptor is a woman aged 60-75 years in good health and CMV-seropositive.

The CDR3 spells CASSHGTPPPFF. The CDR3 nucleotides read TGTGCCAGCAGCCACGGGACTCCACCGCCGTTCTTC. V gene TRBV5-6 combines with J gene TRBJ2-1; D may be TRBD2 (6 bases). The germline CDR1 and CDR2 sequences are SGHDT and YYEEEE. Trimming cost V 4 bases and J 15 bases, with 17 bases left between them. The CDR3 is 12 amino acids. The variable domain in full, completed from reference TRBV5-6 and TRBJ2-1, reads DAGVTQSPTHLIKTRGQQVTLRCSPKSGHDTVSWYQQALGQGPQFIFQYYEEEERQRGNFPDRFSGHQFPNYSSELNVNALLLGDSALYLCASSHGTPPPFFGPGTRLTVL.